Presented here are 27 T cell receptor beta chains from one specimen sequenced in a study of shared clonotypes between healthy human individuals. This table comes from immunoSEQ multiplex PCR, and its TCRdb copy is limited to in-frame clones, with some not included. This sample carries 1.5 million to 1.9 million clones, nearly 99% of them seen once, and the ten largest clones take roughly 0.45%. Material: naive CD4+ T cells sorted from blood. Subset described: CD45RA+ positively selected. These receptors originate from a man aged 30-40 years in good health.

The J gene is TRBJ2-3, the V gene TRBV18, with 10 bases aligning to TRBD2. The CDR3 spans 17 residues. V shed 0 bases, J shed 5 bases, and the junction held 8 bases outside the gene matches. CDR1 and CDR2 (germline): KGHSH, LQKENI. The CDR3: CASSPPRSGRVIDTQYF. The CDR3 bases are TGTGCCAGCTCACCACCGCGGAGCGGGAGGGTTATAGATACGCAGTATTTT.

The chain employs TRBV7-6 and TRBJ2-2; D ambiguous. Germline V gives CDR1 SGHVS, CDR2 FNYEAQ. The CDR3 runs to 16 residues. With 5 bases removed from V and 1 base from J, the gap between germline ends came to 14 bases. Written as DNA, the CDR3 is TGTGCCAGCAGCCCCCCAGTTTGGAGGAACACCGGGGAGCTGTTTTTT. This sequence encodes CASSPPVWRNTGELFF.

The rearrangement uses TRBV28 and TRBJ1-5; D is possibly TRBD1 (6 bases). Trimming took off 5 bases at V and 0 bases at J, with 17 bases between the two ends. The CDR3 is made up of 17 amino acids. Germline loops: CDR1 MDHEN, CDR2 SYDVKM. The CDR3 nucleotides read TGTGCCAGCAGTATTTCCGGGACATCTTATAGCAATCAGCCCCAGCATTTT. It encodes CASSISGTSYSNQPQHF.

The J gene is TRBJ2-7, the V gene TRBV6-1; D is possibly TRBD1 (6 bases). V gave up 6 bases and J gave up 0 bases, with 12 bases separating them. This CDR3 contains 14 residues. CDR1 is MNHNS, CDR2 SASEGT, per germline. CDR3 residues: CASRDQGSSYEQYF. The CDR3 nucleotides read TGTGCCAGCAGAGACCAGGGGAGCTCCTACGAGCAGTACTTC.

V is TRBV28 and J is TRBJ1-2; D not certain. The CDR3 runs 12 residues. Germline V CDR1 and CDR2: MDHEN, SYDVKM. V shed 2 bases and J shed 8 bases, with 9 bases lying between them. The CDR3: CASSLRPRGYTF. The CDR3 DNA reads as TGTGCCAGCAGTTTAAGACCCCGGGGCTACACCTTC.

The rearrangement links TRBV7-2 to TRBJ1-2; D is unresolved. This CDR3 contains 14 residues. The V gene's germline CDR1 is SGHTA and CDR2 FQGNSA. Trimming pared 0 bases from V and 4 bases from J, leaving 9 bases between. CDR3 amino acids: CASSLAPDRYGYTF. The CDR3 DNA is TGTGCCAGCAGCTTAGCCCCGGACCGCTATGGCTACACCTTC.

The chain combines TRBV5-4 with TRBJ2-1; 11 bases match TRBD2. CDR1 and CDR2 (germline): SGHNT, YYREEE (reference sequence). CDR3 length: 15 residues. Trimming removed 2 bases from V and 8 bases from J; junction bases left unmatched: 6. As DNA, the CDR3 is TGTGCCAGCAGCTTCGGACTAGCGGGTAAGGATGAGCAGTTCTTC. Protein product: CASSFGLAGKDEQFF. Supplemented by reference TRBV5-4 and TRBJ2-1, the full variable domain reads ETGVTQSPTHLIKTRGQQVTLRCSSQSGHNTVSWYQQALGQGPQFIFQYYREEENGRGNFPPRFSGLQFPNYSSELNVNALELDDSALYLCASSFGLAGKDEQFFGPGTRLTVL.

This chain links TRBV5-4 with TRBJ1-1, with D hard to call. V lost 7 bases, J lost 4 bases, and 17 bases lay in between. Per the germline V gene, CDR1 is SGHNT and CDR2 is YYREEE (reference sequence). The CDR3 runs to 14 residues. The CDR3 DNA sequence: TGTGCCAGCTCGCAACGGGCCCCCGGCACTGAAGCTTTCTTT. Protein: CASSQRAPGTEAFF.

J is TRBJ2-1 and V is TRBV7-9; D call uncertain. V lost 8 bases, J lost 9 bases, and 2 bases lay in between. Germline V CDR1 and CDR2: SEHNR, FQNEAQ (reference sequence). This CDR3 is built from 8 residues. The CDR3 bases are TGTGCCAGCGCTGAGCAGTTCTTC. This sequence encodes CASAEQFF.

V and J are TRBV28 and TRBJ2-5, with TRBD2 as a possible D gene (6 bases). V was clipped by 6 bases and J by 4 bases, with 15 bases between them. Germline-derived CDR1 and CDR2 are MDHEN and SYDVKM. The CDR3 spans 14 residues. Here the CDR3 reads CASSHGGSLETQYF. CDR3 coding DNA: TGTGCCAGCAGCCACGGAGGGAGTTTAGAGACCCAGTACTTC.

The chain employs TRBV7-8 and TRBJ1-5, with TRBD1 identical over 9 bases. The CDR3 contains 18 residues. Trimming at V came to 5 bases and at J to 7 bases, leaving 18 bases not matched to a gene. Germline V lookup: CDR1 SGHVS, CDR2 FQNEAQ. The CDR3 nucleotides read TGTGCCAGCAGCCGACAAGCCGTCGGACAGGGGCTTTCCCAGCCCCAGCATTTT. As protein: CASSRQAVGQGLSQPQHF.

The chain is built from TRBV7-2 and TRBJ1-5, with D perhaps matching TRBD1 (5 bases). Germline V CDR1 and CDR2: SGHTA, FQGNSA. There are 17 residues in the CDR3. The V end lost 1 base, the J end lost 2 bases, and 15 bases lay between the germline ends. The CDR3 nucleotides are TGTGCCAGCAGCTTAGTCGCAGGGTGGGAGGGCAATCAGCCCCAGCATTTT. It codes for CASSLVAGWEGNQPQHF.

This sequence joins TRBV19 and TRBJ1-1; 8 positions match TRBD1. This CDR3 has 14 amino acids. The trim removed 9 bases at V and 5 bases at J, leaving 11 bases unmatched. From germline, CDR1 is LNHDA and CDR2 SQIVND (reference sequence). The CDR3 DNA is TGTGCCAGCAAAACAGGGGGAATGGGGACTGAAGCTTTCTTT. This encodes CASKTGGMGTEAFF. The variable domain in full, with the rest retrieved from reference TRBV19 and TRBJ1-1, is DGGITQSPKYLFRKEGQNVTLSCEQNLNHDAMYWYRQDPGQGLRLIYYSQIVNDFQKGDIAEGYSVSREKKESFPLTVTSAQKNPTAFYLCASKTGGMGTEAFFGQGTRLTVV.

The chain carries TRBV7-9 and TRBJ1-1; 7 bases line up with TRBD1. The CDR3 contains 15 residues. After removal of 4 bases from V and 0 bases from J, the junction contained 5 bases not matched to a gene. Germline V gene data show CDR1 as SEHNR and CDR2 as FQNEAQ (reference sequence). The CDR3 protein is CASSSQGQLNTEAFF. Here the CDR3 DNA reads TGTGCCAGCAGCTCCCAGGGACAGCTGAACACTGAAGCTTTCTTT. Supplemented by reference TRBV7-9 and TRBJ1-1, the full variable domain reads DTGVSQNPRHKITKRGQNVTFRCDPISEHNRLYWYRQTLGQGPEFLTYFQNEAQLEKSRLLSDRFSAERPKGSFSTLEIQRTEQGDSAMYLCASSSQGQLNTEAFFGQGTRLTVV.

This clone is a singleton in its sample. V usage is TRBV29-1 and J usage is TRBJ2-5; 7 bases are shared with TRBD2. The ends lost 4 bases at V and 2 bases at J; junction bases unmatched: 7. Germline V CDR1 and CDR2: SQVTM, ANQGSEA. This CDR3 is built from 14 residues. CDR3 sequence (DNA): TGCAGCGTTGTAAGCGGGACGGTTCAAGAGACCCAGTACTTC. This translates into CSVVSGTVQETQYF.

The chain combines TRBV6-1 with TRBJ1-5; D may be TRBD1 (5 bases). Per the germline V gene, CDR1 is MNHNS and CDR2 is SASEGT. CDR3 size: 16 residues. The germline V and J ends were trimmed by 2 bases and 0 bases, with 11 bases remaining between them. The CDR3 protein is CASSERQFNSNQPQHF. The CDR3 DNA is TGTGCCAGCAGTGAAAGACAGTTCAATAGCAATCAGCCCCAGCATTTT.

The gene calls are TRBV2 and TRBJ2-3; 7 bases agree with TRBD2. CDR3 length equals 14 residues. Losses at the gene ends were 5 bases for V and 3 bases for J; bases not matched to a gene: 5. In germline, CDR1 is SNHLY, CDR2 FYNNEI. This CDR3 reads CASSSRLATDTQYF. Here the CDR3 DNA reads TGTGCCAGCAGTTCCAGACTAGCAACAGATACGCAGTATTTT.

The V gene is TRBV29-1, the J gene TRBJ2-7; D unresolved. This CDR3 has 11 amino acids. Trimming removed 6 bases from V and 2 bases from J, with 8 bases in between. Germline CDR1 SQVTM, CDR2 ANQGSEA. This CDR3 reads CSVAIAYEQYF. The DNA for the CDR3 is TGCAGCGTGGCAATCGCCTACGAGCAGTACTTC.

The rearrangement links TRBV27 to TRBJ1-1; TRBD1 might be the D (5 bases). The CDR3 sequence is 15 residues long. The germline CDR1 and CDR2 sequences are MNHEY and SMNVEV (reference sequence). V gave up 0 bases and J gave up 0 bases, with 8 bases separating them. The CDR3 coding sequence is TGTGCCAGCAGTTTATCGCTGGGGCTGAACACTGAAGCTTTCTTT. It encodes CASSLSLGLNTEAFF.

V is TRBV2 and J is TRBJ2-6, with D unclear. CDR3 length: 16 amino acids. Germline V gene sequence: CDR1 SNHLY, CDR2 FYNNEI. V shed 6 bases and J shed 1 base, with 13 bases lying between them. The CDR3 nucleotides read TGTGCCAGCAGCAGCCTAATCGGTTCTGGGGCCAACGTCCTGACTTTC. Its protein is CASSSLIGSGANVLTF.

The V and J genes are TRBV14 and TRBJ2-6; D is undetermined. Germline CDR1 SGHDN, CDR2 FVKESK. The CDR3 totals 18 residues. Trimming shortened V by 8 bases and J by 0 bases, and 20 bases separated the two germline ends. The CDR3 region is CASSPWFQRISGANVLTF. The CDR3, as DNA: TGTGCCAGCTCCCCCTGGTTTCAAAGAATCTCTGGGGCCAACGTCCTGACTTTC.

The gene calls are TRBV25-1 and TRBJ1-3; D ambiguous. V was clipped by 2 bases and J by 2 bases, with 7 bases between them. Germline CDR1 reads MGHDK; CDR2 reads SYGVNS. This CDR3 region has 14 residues. The CDR3 is CASSETWAGNTIYF. The DNA for the CDR3 is TGTGCCAGCAGTGAAACCTGGGCTGGAAACACCATATATTTT.

Comments on this clone: The identical CDR3 is also encoded by other nucleotide sequences in the sample. The chain has TRBV5-1 and TRBJ2-7; no definite D call. Trimming shortened V by 1 base and J by 1 base, and 6 bases separated the two germline ends. This CDR3 contains 13 residues. Germline-derived CDR1 and CDR2 are SGHRS and YFSETQ. CDR3 protein: CASSLIPSYEQYF. Written as DNA, the CDR3 is TGCGCCAGCAGCTTGATACCGTCCTACGAGCAGTACTTC.

Turning to this clone: At the DNA level, this CDR3 is encoded by other sequences in the same sample as well. The chain carries TRBV2 and TRBJ2-1; D not resolved. The CDR3 covers 13 residues. Germline values: CDR1 SNHLY, CDR2 FYNNEI. The ends were cut back, 5 bases at V and 4 bases at J, with 9 bases in the middle. As DNA, the CDR3 is TGTGCCAGCAGTTTAGGGCCTTACAATGAGCAGTTCTTC. It codes for CASSLGPYNEQFF.

The chain carries TRBV9 and TRBJ2-2, with a possible D match to TRBD1 (5 bases). Germline-derived CDR1 and CDR2 are SGDLS and YYNGEE. This CDR3 region has 15 residues. V was pared by 4 bases and J by 3 bases, with 13 bases between. The DNA of the CDR3 is TGTGCCAGCAGCCGTGGGGCCTTTGACACCGGGGAGCTGTTTTTT. Protein product: CASSRGAFDTGELFF. Variable domain in full (rest from reference TRBV9 and TRBJ2-2): DSGVTQTPKHLITATGQRVTLRCSPRSGDLSVYWYQQSLDQGLQFLIQYYNGEERAKGNILERFSAQQFPDLHSELNLSSLELGDSALYFCASSRGAFDTGELFFGEGSRLTVL.

The chain carries TRBV7-9 and TRBJ2-7, with 9 bases that match TRBD2. V trimming: 5 bases; J trimming: 3 bases; junction bases outside the gene matches: 14. There are 17 residues in the CDR3. Germline values: CDR1 SEHNR, CDR2 FQNEAQ (reference sequence). The CDR3 nucleotides are TGTGCCAGCAGCCTAGGCGGGCTAGCGGGACTGCTCTACGAGCAGTACTTC. It translates to CASSLGGLAGLLYEQYF. The full variable domain, completed using reference TRBV7-9 and TRBJ2-7, is DTGVSQNPRHKITKRGQNVTFRCDPISEHNRLYWYRQTLGQGPEFLTYFQNEAQLEKSRLLSDRFSAERPKGSFSTLEIQRTEQGDSAMYLCASSLGGLAGLLYEQYFGPGTRLTVT.

For this clone: A junction end diverges from the germline sequence, so it may reflect a read error. This chain links TRBV7-7 with TRBJ2-1; no clear D. CDR1 SSHAT and CDR2 FNYEAQ come from the germline V gene (reference sequence). The CDR3 is 13 residues long. In DNA form, the CDR3 reads TGTGCTAGCAGCTTAGATGGGGTGGGTGAGCAGTTCTTC. Amino acids: CASSLDGVGEQFF. Drawing the rest from reference TRBV7-7 and TRBJ2-1, the complete variable domain is GAGVSQSPRYKVTKRGQDVTLRCDPISSHATLYWYQQALGQGPEFLTYFNYEAQPDKSGLPSDRFSAERPEGSISTLTIQRTEQRDSAMYRCASSLDGVGEQFFGPGTRLTVL.